What follows describes a single T cell receptor (beta chain). Only in-frame clones appear in the TCRdb table, and some are missing; sequencing was by immunoSEQ multiplex PCR. The table includes around 64,000 clones, about 91% detected once. The data derive from a study of T cells after somatic rescue of genetic block. Trimming shortened V by 6 bases and J by 4 bases, and 12 bases separated the two germline ends. Germline V gene lookup returns CDR1 SNHLY and CDR2 FYNNEI. The CDR3 runs to 13 residues. The chain couples TRBV2 to TRBJ1-1; D not resolved. What was sequenced was peripheral blood mononuclear cells (PBMCs). This sequence was found in a man in his forties or fifties. The CDR3 DNA follows: TGTGCCAGCAGCCTTGGACGGGGCACTGAAGCTTTCTTT. This gives the protein CASSLGRGTEAFF.